This entry lists 8 T cell receptor beta chains sequenced from one sample in a study of CD8 T cells in Susac syndrome. The RNA, 0.5 to 1 ug, was put through reverse transcription using random hexamers. TCRdb processed the immunoSEQ multiplex PCR reads anew with MiXCR; each CDR3 protein has one entry. The sample includes approximately 220,000 distinct CDR3 sequences, around 95% of them seen just once. The sequenced sample consisted of CD4+ T cells from PBMCs. The receptors here all came from a human donor with multiple sclerosis.

The chain recombines TRBV7-3 with TRBJ1-2; D is possibly TRBD1 (5 bases). Deletions cut 5 bases from V and 8 bases from J, with 15 bases between. CDR3 length equals 13 residues. Germline V gene sequence: CDR1 SGHTA, CDR2 FQGTGA. CDR3 amino acids: CASSPRGRGGYTF. DNA of the CDR3: TGTGCCAGCAGCCCCCGGGGACGTGGAGGCTACACCTTC. Variable domain in full (rest from reference TRBV7-3 and TRBJ1-2): GAGVSQTPSNKVTEKGKYVELRCDPISGHTALYWYRQSLGQGPEFLIYFQGTGAADDSGLPNDRFFAVRPEGSVSTLKIQRTERGDSAVYLCASSPRGRGGYTFGSGTRLTVV.

The chain combines TRBV7-8 with TRBJ2-3; D remains unclear. Trimming shortened V by 11 bases and J by 2 bases, and 11 bases separated the two germline ends. CDR3 length: 12 residues. Germline-derived CDR1 and CDR2 are SGHVS and FQNEAQ. The DNA for the CDR3 is TGTGCCTCCTCTCCCACCACAGATACGCAGTATTTT. Protein sequence: CASSPTTDTQYF. Full variable domain (remainder filled in from reference TRBV7-8 and TRBJ2-3): GAGVSQSPRYKVAKRGQDVALRCDPISGHVSLFWYQQALGQGPEFLTYFQNEAQLDKSGLPSDRFFAERPEGSVSTLKIQRTQQEDSAVYLCASSPTTDTQYFGPGTRLTVL.

The J gene is TRBJ2-5, the V gene TRBV7-9; D ambiguous. This CDR3 has 11 residues. Trimming left V 8 bases short and J 0 bases short, with 4 bases between. Per the germline V gene, CDR1 is SEHNR and CDR2 is FQNEAQ (reference sequence). CDR3 sequence reads: CASADQETQYF. DNA for the CDR3: TGTGCCAGCGCCGACCAAGAGACCCAGTACTTC.

The chain combines TRBV5-6 with TRBJ2-7; D is tentatively TRBD1 or TRBD2 (6 bases each). The CDR3 is 15 residues long. Trimming took off 4 bases at V and 4 bases at J, with 18 bases between the two ends. The germline CDR1 and CDR2 sequences are SGHDT and YYEEEE. The CDR3 protein is CASSPGRGQNYEQYF. The CDR3 DNA sequence: TGTGCCAGCAGCCCGGGCCGGGGGCAAAATTACGAGCAGTACTTC.

This chain links TRBV3-1 with TRBJ1-5, with D perhaps matching TRBD1 (5 bases). Trimming took off 4 bases at V and 7 bases at J, with 14 bases between the two ends. Germline CDR1 reads LGHDT; CDR2 reads YNNKEL (reference sequence). CDR3 length: 14 amino acids. The CDR3 reads CASSPLSGEQPQHF. The CDR3 DNA is TGTGCCAGCAGCCCACTGTCGGGGGAACAGCCCCAGCATTTT.

This chain connects TRBV7-8 to TRBJ2-3, with 7 bases lining up with TRBD2. Germline assignment: CDR1 SGHVS and CDR2 FQNEAQ. CDR3 length: 13 residues. Trimming at V came to 0 bases and at J to 11 bases, leaving 5 bases not matched to a gene. DNA of the CDR3: TGTGCCAGCAGCTTAGCGCCAGCGGGGAGGCAGTATTTT. Its translation is CASSLAPAGRQYF.

The rearrangement links TRBV5-4 to TRBJ2-3, with D perhaps being TRBD1 or TRBD2 (5 bases each). Trimming stripped 5 bases from V and 4 bases from J, with 17 bases between. CDR3 size: 15 residues. Germline lookup yields CDR1 SGHNT and CDR2 YYREEE (reference sequence). The CDR3 nucleotides are TGTGCCAGCAGTGTATGGGGGACCCCCGCAGATACGCAGTATTTT. This codes for CASSVWGTPADTQYF.

The gene calls are TRBV15 and TRBJ1-2; D call uncertain. This CDR3 region has 13 residues. CDR1 and CDR2 (germline): LNHNV, YYDKDF (reference sequence). Between the trimmed V and J ends, which lost 3 bases and 8 bases, there was a span of 13 bases. The CDR3 sequence: CATSRDSASGYTF. CDR3 bases: TGTGCCACCAGCAGGGATTCGGCGAGCGGCTACACCTTC. The full variable domain, completed using reference TRBV15 and TRBJ1-2, is DAMVIQNPRYQVTQFGKPVTLSCSQTLNHNVMYWYQQKSSQAPKLLFHYYDKDFNNEADTPDNFQSRRPNTSFCFLDIRSPGLGDTAMYLCATSRDSASGYTFGSGTRLTVV.